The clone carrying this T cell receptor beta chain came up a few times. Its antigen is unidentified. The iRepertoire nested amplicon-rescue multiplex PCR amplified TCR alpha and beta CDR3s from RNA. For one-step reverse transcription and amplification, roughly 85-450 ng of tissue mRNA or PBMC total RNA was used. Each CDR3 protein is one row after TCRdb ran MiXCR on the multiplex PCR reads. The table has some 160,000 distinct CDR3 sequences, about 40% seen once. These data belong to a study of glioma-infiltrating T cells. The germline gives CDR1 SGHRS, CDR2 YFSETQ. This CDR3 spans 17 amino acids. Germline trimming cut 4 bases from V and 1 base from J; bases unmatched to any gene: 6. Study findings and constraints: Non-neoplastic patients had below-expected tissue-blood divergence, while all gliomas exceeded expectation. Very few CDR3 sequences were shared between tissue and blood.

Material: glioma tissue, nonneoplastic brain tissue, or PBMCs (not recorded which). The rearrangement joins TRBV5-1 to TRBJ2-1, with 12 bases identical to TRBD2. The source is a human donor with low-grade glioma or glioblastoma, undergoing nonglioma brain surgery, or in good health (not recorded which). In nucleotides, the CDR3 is TGCGCCAGCAGCCGACTAGCGGGAGTTTCATCCTACAATGAGCAGTTCTTC. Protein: CASSRLAGVSSYNEQFF.